This T cell receptor beta chain is drawn from a study of blood T cell repertoires in COVID-19. About the research overall: The cDNA or gDNA used as material had been derived from T cells, B-cell-depleted T cells, or PBMCs.

The ends were cut back, 5 bases at V and 4 bases at J, with 6 bases in the middle. In germline, CDR1 is MNHEY, CDR2 SVGAGI. The CDR3 is made up of 11 amino acids. The table came from immunoSEQ multiplex PCR; TCRdb's copy has only in-frame clones and leaves some out. Found here are under 200,000 clones, around 74% of them singletons; the top ten hold about 3%. This clone was seen a handful of times. Sequenced sample: peripheral blood. The receptor was isolated from an elderly woman with acute or convalescent COVID-19. The chain carries TRBV6-5 and TRBJ2-7; D gene unclear. The CDR3 is CASSRFYEQYF. For the CDR3, the DNA is TGTGCCAGCAGTCGGTTTTACGAGCAGTACTTC.